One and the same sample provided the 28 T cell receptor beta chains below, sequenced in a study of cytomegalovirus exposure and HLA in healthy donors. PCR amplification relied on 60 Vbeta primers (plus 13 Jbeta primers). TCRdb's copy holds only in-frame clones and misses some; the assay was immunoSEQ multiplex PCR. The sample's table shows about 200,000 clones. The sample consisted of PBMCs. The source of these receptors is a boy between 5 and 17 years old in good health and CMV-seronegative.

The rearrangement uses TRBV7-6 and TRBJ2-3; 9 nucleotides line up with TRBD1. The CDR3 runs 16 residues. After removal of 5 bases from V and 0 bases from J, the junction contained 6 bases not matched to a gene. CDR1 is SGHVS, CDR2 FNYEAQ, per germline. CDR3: CASSLRTGVSTDTQYF. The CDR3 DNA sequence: TGTGCCAGCAGCCTTCGGACAGGGGTGAGCACAGATACGCAGTATTTT.

In DNA, the CDR3 is TGTGCCAGCATCACACCCCGGGACATAGATAATTCACCCCTCCACTTT. It yields the protein CASITPRDIDNSPLHF. This rearrangement joins TRBV11-2 to TRBJ1-6; TRBD1 might be the D (6 bases). Trimming pared 7 bases from V and 5 bases from J, leaving 18 bases between. CDR3 length equals 16 residues. Germline CDR1 SGHAT, CDR2 FQNNGV. The entire variable domain, with the rest obtained from reference TRBV11-2 and TRBJ1-6, is as follows: EAGVAQSPRYKIIEKRQSVAFWCNPISGHATLYWYQQILGQGPKLLIQFQNNGVVDDSQLPKDRFSAERLKGVDSTLKIQPAKLEDSAVYLCASITPRDIDNSPLHFGNGTRLTVT.

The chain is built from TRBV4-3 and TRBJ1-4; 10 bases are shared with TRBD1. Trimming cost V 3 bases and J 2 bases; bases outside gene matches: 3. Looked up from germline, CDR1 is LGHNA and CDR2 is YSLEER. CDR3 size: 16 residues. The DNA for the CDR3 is TGCGCCAGCAGCCATGCGACAGGGGGCACTAATGAAAAACTGTTTTTT. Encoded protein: CASSHATGGTNEKLFF.

CDR3 loop: CASSLLDSGGSYNEQFF. The CDR3 DNA follows: TGCGCCAGCAGCTTATTAGATAGCGGGGGCTCCTACAATGAGCAGTTCTTC. The gene calls are TRBV5-1 and TRBJ2-1, with 9 bases fitting TRBD2. The CDR3 has 17 residues. Germline CDR1 SGHRS, CDR2 YFSETQ. V gave up 2 bases and J gave up 0 bases; unmatched junction bases: 6.

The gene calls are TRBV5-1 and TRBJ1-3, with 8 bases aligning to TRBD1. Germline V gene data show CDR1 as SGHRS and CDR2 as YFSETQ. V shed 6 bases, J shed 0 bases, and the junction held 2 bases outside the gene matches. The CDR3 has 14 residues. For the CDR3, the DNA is TGCGCCAGCACGACAGGGGCCTCTGGAAACACCATATATTTT. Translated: CASTTGASGNTIYF.

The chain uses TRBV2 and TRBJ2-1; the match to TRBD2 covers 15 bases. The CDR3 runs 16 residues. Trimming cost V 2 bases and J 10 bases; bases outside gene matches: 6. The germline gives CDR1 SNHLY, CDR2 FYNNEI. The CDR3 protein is CASSERGLAGGVEQFF. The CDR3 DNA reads TGTGCCAGCAGTGAAAGGGGACTAGCGGGGGGAGTCGAGCAGTTCTTC.

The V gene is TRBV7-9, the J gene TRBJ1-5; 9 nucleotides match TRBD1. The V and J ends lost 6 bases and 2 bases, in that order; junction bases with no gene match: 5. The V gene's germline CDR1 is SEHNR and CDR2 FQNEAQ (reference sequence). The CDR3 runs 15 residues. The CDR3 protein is CASSRGQGGNQPQHF. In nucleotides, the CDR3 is TGTGCCAGCAGTCGGGGACAGGGAGGCAATCAGCCCCAGCATTTT.

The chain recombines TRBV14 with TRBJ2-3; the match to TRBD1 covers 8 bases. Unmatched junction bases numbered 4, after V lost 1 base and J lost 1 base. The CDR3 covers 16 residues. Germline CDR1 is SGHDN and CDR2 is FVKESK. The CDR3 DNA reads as TGTGCCAGCAGCCAAGGGACAGGGTCGGGCACAGATACGCAGTATTTT. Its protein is CASSQGTGSGTDTQYF.

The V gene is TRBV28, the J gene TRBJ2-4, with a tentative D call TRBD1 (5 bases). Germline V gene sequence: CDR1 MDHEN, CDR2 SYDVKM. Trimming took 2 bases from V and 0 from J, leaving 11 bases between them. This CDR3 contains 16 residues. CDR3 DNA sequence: TGTGCCAGCAGTTTACGACAGTTTAGAGCCAAAAACATTCAGTACTTC. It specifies CASSLRQFRAKNIQYF.

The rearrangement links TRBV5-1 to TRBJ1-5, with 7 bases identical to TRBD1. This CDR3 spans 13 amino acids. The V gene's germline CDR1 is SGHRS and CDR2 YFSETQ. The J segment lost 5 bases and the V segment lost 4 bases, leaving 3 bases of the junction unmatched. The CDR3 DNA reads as TGCGCCAGCAGCAGCACAGGGGATCAGCCCCAGCATTTT. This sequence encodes CASSSTGDQPQHF.

The CDR3 sequence is CASSLYDQGEQFF. The CDR3 DNA is TGTGCCAGCAGCTTATACGACCAGGGGGAGCAGTTCTTC. This chain uses TRBV7-8 with TRBJ2-1, with D possibly being TRBD1 (6 bases). Germline loops: CDR1 SGHVS, CDR2 FQNEAQ. The CDR3 extends over 13 amino acids. Trimming removed 2 bases from V and 10 bases from J, with 12 bases in between.

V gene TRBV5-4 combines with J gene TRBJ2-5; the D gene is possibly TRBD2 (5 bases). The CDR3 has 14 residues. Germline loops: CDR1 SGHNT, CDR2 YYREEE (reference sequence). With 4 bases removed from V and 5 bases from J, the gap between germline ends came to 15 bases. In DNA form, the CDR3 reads TGTGCCAGCAGCCTGCGGGCCTTGGAGGAGACCCAGTACTTC. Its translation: CASSLRALEETQYF.

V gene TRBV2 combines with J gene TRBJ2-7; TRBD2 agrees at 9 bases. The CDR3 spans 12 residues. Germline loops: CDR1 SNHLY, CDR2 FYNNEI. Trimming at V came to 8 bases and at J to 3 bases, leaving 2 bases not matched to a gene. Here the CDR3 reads CASAGGFYEQYF. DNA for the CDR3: TGTGCCAGCGCGGGGGGGTTCTACGAGCAGTACTTC.

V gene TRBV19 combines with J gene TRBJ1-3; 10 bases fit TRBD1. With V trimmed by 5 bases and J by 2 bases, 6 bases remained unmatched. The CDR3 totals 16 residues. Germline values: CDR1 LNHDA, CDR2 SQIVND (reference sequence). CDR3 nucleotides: TGTGCCAGTAGTCCCGGACAGGGGGGGCCTGGAAACACCATATATTTT. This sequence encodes CASSPGQGGPGNTIYF.

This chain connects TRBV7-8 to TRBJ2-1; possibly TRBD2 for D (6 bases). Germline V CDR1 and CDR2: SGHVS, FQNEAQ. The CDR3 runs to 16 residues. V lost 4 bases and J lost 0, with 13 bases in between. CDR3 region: CASSSSSDGSYNEQFF. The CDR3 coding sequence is TGTGCCAGCAGCTCCTCTAGCGACGGCTCCTACAATGAGCAGTTCTTC.

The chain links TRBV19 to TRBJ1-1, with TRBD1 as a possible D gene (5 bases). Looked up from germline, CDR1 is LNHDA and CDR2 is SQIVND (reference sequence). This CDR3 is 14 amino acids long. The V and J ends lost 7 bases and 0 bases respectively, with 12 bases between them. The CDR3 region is CASTHNRLNTEAFF. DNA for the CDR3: TGTGCCAGTACTCACAACAGGCTGAACACTGAAGCTTTCTTT.

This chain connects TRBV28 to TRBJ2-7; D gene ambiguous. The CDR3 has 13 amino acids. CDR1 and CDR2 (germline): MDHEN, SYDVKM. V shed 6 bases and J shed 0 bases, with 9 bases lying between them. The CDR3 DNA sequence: TGTGCCAGCAGAAGAGGATACTCCTACGAGCAGTACTTC. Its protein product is CASRRGYSYEQYF.

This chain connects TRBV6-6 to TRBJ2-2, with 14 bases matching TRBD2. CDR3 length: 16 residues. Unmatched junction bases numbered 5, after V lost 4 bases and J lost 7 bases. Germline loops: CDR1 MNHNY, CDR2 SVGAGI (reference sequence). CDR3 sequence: CASSSRLAGGVGELFF. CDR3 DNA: TGTGCCAGCAGTTCCCGACTAGCGGGGGGGGTCGGGGAGCTGTTTTTT.

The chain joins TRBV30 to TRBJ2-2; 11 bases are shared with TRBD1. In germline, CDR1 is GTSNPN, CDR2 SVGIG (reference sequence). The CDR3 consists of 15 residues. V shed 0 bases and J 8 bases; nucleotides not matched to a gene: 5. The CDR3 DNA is TGTGCCTGGAGTGTACCAGGGACAGGGGGAGGGGAGCTGTTTTTT. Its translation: CAWSVPGTGGGELFF.

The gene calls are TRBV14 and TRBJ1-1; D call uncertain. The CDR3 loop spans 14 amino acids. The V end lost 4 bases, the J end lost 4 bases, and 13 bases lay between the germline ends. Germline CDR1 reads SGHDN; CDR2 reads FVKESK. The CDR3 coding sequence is TGTGCCAGCAGCCTACATCGTGCCGCCACTGAAGCTTTCTTT. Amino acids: CASSLHRAATEAFF.

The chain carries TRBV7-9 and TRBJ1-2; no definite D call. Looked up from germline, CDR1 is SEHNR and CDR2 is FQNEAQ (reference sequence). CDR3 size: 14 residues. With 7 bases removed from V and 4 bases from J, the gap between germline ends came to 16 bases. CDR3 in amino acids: CASTIDNSFYGYTF. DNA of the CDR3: TGTGCCAGCACTATTGACAACTCGTTCTATGGCTACACCTTC.

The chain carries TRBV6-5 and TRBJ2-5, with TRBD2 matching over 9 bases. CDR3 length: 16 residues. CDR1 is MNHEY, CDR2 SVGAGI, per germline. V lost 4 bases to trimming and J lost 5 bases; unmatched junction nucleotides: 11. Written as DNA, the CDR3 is TGTGCCAGCAGTTCTCGGGCGGGGGGGCCCGGGGAGACCCAGTACTTC. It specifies CASSSRAGGPGETQYF.

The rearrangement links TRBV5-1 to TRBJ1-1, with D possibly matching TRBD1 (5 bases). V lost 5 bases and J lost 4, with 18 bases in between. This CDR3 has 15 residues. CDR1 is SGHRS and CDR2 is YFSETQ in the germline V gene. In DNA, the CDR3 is TGCGCCAGCAGTGAAGGACACCCGGTCGGCACTGAAGCTTTCTTT. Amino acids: CASSEGHPVGTEAFF.

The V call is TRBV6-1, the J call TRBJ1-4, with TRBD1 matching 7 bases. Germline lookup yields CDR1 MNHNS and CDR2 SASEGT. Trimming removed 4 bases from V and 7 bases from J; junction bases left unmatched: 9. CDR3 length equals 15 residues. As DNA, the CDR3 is TGTGCCAGCAGTGCCCTGACAGGGTCGACTGAAAAACTGTTTTTT. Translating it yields CASSALTGSTEKLFF.

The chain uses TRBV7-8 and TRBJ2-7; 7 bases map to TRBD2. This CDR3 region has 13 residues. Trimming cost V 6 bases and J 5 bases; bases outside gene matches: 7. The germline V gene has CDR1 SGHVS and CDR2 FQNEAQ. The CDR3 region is CASRRWEGDEQYF. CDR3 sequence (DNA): TGTGCCAGCAGACGCTGGGAGGGCGACGAGCAGTACTTC.

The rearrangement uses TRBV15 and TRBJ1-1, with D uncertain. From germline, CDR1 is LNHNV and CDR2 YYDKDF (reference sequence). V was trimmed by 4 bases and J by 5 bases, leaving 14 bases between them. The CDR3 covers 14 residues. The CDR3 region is CATSMSLVRTEAFF. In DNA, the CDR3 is TGTGCCACCAGCATGAGTTTAGTGAGGACTGAAGCTTTCTTT. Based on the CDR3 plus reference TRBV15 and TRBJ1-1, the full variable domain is DAMVIQNPRYQVTQFGKPVTLSCSQTLNHNVMYWYQQKSSQAPKLLFHYYDKDFNNEADTPDNFQSRRPNTSFCFLDIRSPGLGDTAMYLCATSMSLVRTEAFFGQGTRLTVV.

CDR3 region: CASSFQTELNSPLHF. The DNA of the CDR3 is TGTGCCAGCAGCTTTCAGACGGAGCTTAATTCACCCCTCCACTTT. This chain joins TRBV7-3 and TRBJ1-6; D remains ambiguous. Trimming removed 3 bases from V and 6 bases from J, with 12 bases in between. Germline-derived CDR1 and CDR2 are SGHTA and FQGTGA. The length of the CDR3 is 15 residues.

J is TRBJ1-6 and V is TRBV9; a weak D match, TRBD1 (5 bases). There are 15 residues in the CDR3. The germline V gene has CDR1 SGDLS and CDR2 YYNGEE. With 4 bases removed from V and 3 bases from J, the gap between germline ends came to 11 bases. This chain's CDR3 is CASSPDTYYNSPLHF. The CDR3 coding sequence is TGTGCCAGCAGCCCGGACACGTACTATAATTCACCCCTCCACTTT.